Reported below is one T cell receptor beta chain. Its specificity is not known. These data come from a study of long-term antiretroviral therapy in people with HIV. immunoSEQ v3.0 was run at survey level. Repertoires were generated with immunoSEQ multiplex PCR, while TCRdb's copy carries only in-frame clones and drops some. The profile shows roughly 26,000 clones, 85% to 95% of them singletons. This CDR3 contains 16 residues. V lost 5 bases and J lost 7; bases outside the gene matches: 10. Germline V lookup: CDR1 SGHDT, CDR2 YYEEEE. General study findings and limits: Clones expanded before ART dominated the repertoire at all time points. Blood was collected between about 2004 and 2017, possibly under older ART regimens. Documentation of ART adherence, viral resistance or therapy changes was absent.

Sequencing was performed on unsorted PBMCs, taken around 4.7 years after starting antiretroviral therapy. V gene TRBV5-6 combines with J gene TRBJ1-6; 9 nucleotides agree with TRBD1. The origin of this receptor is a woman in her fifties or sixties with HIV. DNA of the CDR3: TGTGCCAGCAGACATAGGACAGGGGTTAAGAATTCACCCCTCCACTTT. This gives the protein CASRHRTGVKNSPLHF.